Below, one TCR beta chain is given with its context. Its antigen is undetermined. The CDR3 has 17 amino acids. The trim removed 2 bases at V and 1 base at J, leaving 7 bases unmatched. Germline values: CDR1 SGDLS, CDR2 YYNGEE. Both 60 Vbeta primers and 13 Jbeta primers went into the PCR. TCRdb's copy holds only in-frame clones and misses some; the assay was immunoSEQ multiplex PCR. The sample carries roughly 200,000 clones, around a tenth recorded once. These data originate in a study of cytomegalovirus exposure and HLA in healthy donors. Study details: Of several hundred genotyped donors, roughly 76% grouped in the Caucasian-associated ancestry cluster. Study outcomes and limitations: Further analysis, carried out later, found HLA-associated TCR beta chains more clonally expanded than equally common other chains.

This sequence originates from a woman aged 30 to 39 in good health and CMV-seropositive. Sequenced sample: PBMCs. The chain is built from TRBV9 and TRBJ2-3; 10 bases align to TRBD1. CDR3 sequence (DNA): TGTGCCAGCAGCGTCGAGTCCGGGACAGGGGGCACAGATACGCAGTATTTT. It encodes CASSVESGTGGTDTQYF.